The rows below give T cell receptor beta chains drawn from one sample of a study of T-cell reconstitution after alpha-beta-depleted transplantation in children. TCRdb reprocessed the PCR reads with MiXCR, giving one entry per CDR3 protein. Of roughly 400,000 distinct CDR3 sequences listed, about a fifth were seen once; the top ten hold over 3.5%. Sequences were derived from PBMCs from the stem cell graft donor, sampled from the stem cell graft. The receptors here all came from a human donor who donated a stem cell graft to a child with acute myeloid leukemia. Each CDR3 is given with its conserved first and last residue. The D gene is left open where the match is weak. Rows give clone size only sometimes, using once, few, many, or a class for an expanded clone.

abundance: NA; v_gene: TRBV3-1; j_gene: TRBJ1-5; d_gene: NA; CDR3aa: CASSQGRGTPQHF; CDR3nt: TGTGCCAGCAGCCAAGGGAGAGGGACACCACAGCATTTT
abundance: NA; v_gene: TRBV27; j_gene: TRBJ2-1; d_gene: TRBD2; CDR3aa: CASSLRLAGNNEQFF; CDR3nt: TGTGCCAGCAGCCTCAGACTAGCGGGTAACAATGAGCAGTTCTTC
abundance: few; v_gene: TRBV7-6; j_gene: TRBJ2-7; d_gene: NA; CDR3aa: CASSPSWPVYEQYF; CDR3nt: TGTGCCAGCAGCCCCTCTTGGCCAGTCTACGAGCAGTACTTC
abundance: NA; v_gene: TRBV9; j_gene: TRBJ2-2; d_gene: NA; CDR3aa: CASSPSNTGELFF; CDR3nt: TGTGCCAGCAGCCCCTCCAACACCGGGGAGCTGTTTTTT
abundance: NA; v_gene: TRBV30; j_gene: TRBJ1-2; d_gene: NA; CDR3aa: CAWSRGANYGYTF; CDR3nt: TGTGCCTGGAGTAGGGGAGCTAACTATGGCTACACCTTC
abundance: NA; v_gene: TRBV2; j_gene: TRBJ1-5; d_gene: NA; CDR3aa: CASSGKGVNQPQHF; CDR3nt: TGTGCCAGCAGTGGTAAAGGGGTCAACCAGCCCCAGCATTTT
abundance: NA; v_gene: TRBV3-1; j_gene: TRBJ2-7; d_gene: NA; CDR3aa: CASTISRGSLSYEQYF; CDR3nt: TGTGCCAGCACCATAAGTAGAGGGAGCCTCTCCTACGAGCAGTACTTC
abundance: many; v_gene: TRBV29-1; j_gene: TRBJ1-4; d_gene: NA; CDR3aa: CSVETNEKLFF; CDR3nt: TGCAGCGTTGAAACTAATGAAAAACTGTTTTTT
abundance: few; v_gene: TRBV4-2; j_gene: TRBJ2-1; d_gene: TRBD2; CDR3aa: CASSQDATSGSSNEQFF; CDR3nt: TGTGCCAGCAGCCAAGACGCGACTAGCGGGAGTAGCAATGAGCAGTTCTTC
abundance: few; v_gene: TRBV4-3; j_gene: TRBJ2-7; d_gene: NA; CDR3aa: CASSQDWRDYEQYF; CDR3nt: TGCGCCAGCAGCCAAGATTGGAGGGACTACGAGCAGTACTTC
abundance: NA; v_gene: TRBV20-1; j_gene: TRBJ2-4; d_gene: TRBD2; CDR3aa: CSARQLAGSTLAKNIQYF; CDR3nt: TGCAGTGCTCGTCAACTAGCGGGATCGACCCTAGCCAAAAACATTCAGTACTTC
abundance: NA; v_gene: TRBV6-1; j_gene: TRBJ1-1; d_gene: NA; CDR3aa: CASSEASAFF; CDR3nt: TGTGCCAGCAGTGAAGCCTCAGCTTTCTTT
abundance: few; v_gene: TRBV29-1; j_gene: TRBJ2-3; d_gene: NA; CDR3aa: CSVGWGISTDTQYF; CDR3nt: TGCAGCGTTGGTTGGGGGATCAGCACAGATACGCAGTATTTT
abundance: few; v_gene: TRBV20-1; j_gene: TRBJ1-1; d_gene: NA; CDR3aa: CSARQMNTEAFF; CDR3nt: TGCAGTGCCAGACAGATGAACACTGAAGCTTTCTTT
abundance: many; v_gene: TRBV29-1; j_gene: TRBJ1-1; d_gene: NA; CDR3aa: CSVSKSGEDTEAFF; CDR3nt: TGCAGCGTCTCGAAATCAGGGGAAGACACTGAAGCTTTCTTT
abundance: NA; v_gene: TRBV9; j_gene: TRBJ2-2; d_gene: NA; CDR3aa: CASSASSGNTGELFF; CDR3nt: TGTGCCAGCAGCGCCTCGAGCGGGAACACCGGGGAGCTGTTTTTT
abundance: NA; v_gene: TRBV24-1; j_gene: TRBJ2-3; d_gene: NA; CDR3aa: CATSDPGSDTQYF; CDR3nt: TGTGCCACCAGTGACCCAGGCTCAGATACGCAGTATTTT
abundance: few; v_gene: TRBV5-6; j_gene: TRBJ2-1; d_gene: NA; CDR3aa: CASSLERVPNEQFF; CDR3nt: TGTGCCAGCAGCTTGGAGCGGGTTCCCAATGAGCAGTTCTTC
abundance: few; v_gene: TRBV6-1; j_gene: TRBJ2-7; d_gene: TRBD1; CDR3aa: CASSRGQERREQYF; CDR3nt: TGTGCCAGCAGCCGCGGACAGGAACGACGCGAGCAGTACTTC
abundance: NA; v_gene: TRBV28; j_gene: TRBJ1-1; d_gene: TRBD1; CDR3aa: CASSRYWRGQGGMNTEAFF; CDR3nt: TGTGCCAGCAGTCGATATTGGAGGGGACAGGGGGGCATGAACACTGAAGCTTTCTTT
abundance: NA; v_gene: TRBV20-1; j_gene: TRBJ1-4; d_gene: NA; CDR3aa: CSARDGPGREKLFF; CDR3nt: TGCAGTGCTAGAGATGGGCCAGGGCGAGAAAAACTGTTTTTT
abundance: few; v_gene: TRBV12-3/TRBV12-4; j_gene: TRBJ2-3; d_gene: NA; CDR3aa: CASSFRTDTLTDTQYF; CDR3nt: TGTGCCAGCAGTTTCCGGACAGACACCCTCACAGATACGCAGTATTTT